One and the same sample provided the 22 T cell receptor beta chains below, sequenced in a study of T cells in Graves' hyperthyroidism and ophthalmopathy (dated by TCRdb to about 2019). Receptor amplification or capture employed multiplex PCR. Sequencing used an Illumina HiSeq 2000. The TCR beta CDR3 regions were amplified from the RNA transcripts. A first-round RT-PCR of the TCR CDR3 used the HTBI primer set with the Qiagen OneStep RT-PCR kit. TCRdb took the public reads, trimmed them with fastp at Q25, ran MiXCR for clone calling and kept in-frame beta chains. Rows merge per CDR3 protein into single entries with the most common DNA and genes. For this sample the table gives roughly 660,000 distinct CDR3 sequences, of which 15% to 20% were detected only once. In total, the top ten clones hold about a sixth of the sample. The sequenced sample consisted of blood. Every receptor here comes from a man in his fifties with Graves' hyperthyroidism.

In its sample, this clonotype was seen a few times. This rearrangement joins TRBV2 to TRBJ2-1; D might be TRBD2 (6 bases). V lost 2 bases, J lost 4 bases, and 12 bases lay in between. Per germline, CDR1 SNHLY and CDR2 FYNNEI. The CDR3 sequence is 15 residues long. The CDR3 DNA reads as TGTGCCAGCAGTGAATGGGATAGCGGATACAATGAGCAGTTCTTC. This codes for CASSEWDSGYNEQFF. Supplemented by reference TRBV2 and TRBJ2-1, the full variable domain reads EPEVTQTPSHQVTQMGQEVILRCVPISNHLYFYWYRQILGQKVEFLVSFYNNEISEKSEIFDDQFSVERPDGSNFTLKIRSTKLEDSAMYFCASSEWDSGYNEQFFGPGTRLTVL.

This clonotype was counted between two and nine times. CDR3 residues: CASSQGQGEAFF. The CDR3 DNA reads TGTGCCAGCAGTCAAGGACAGGGAGAAGCTTTCTTT. The chain is built from TRBV28 and TRBJ1-1; TRBD1 matches at 8 bases. Per the germline V gene, CDR1 is MDHEN and CDR2 is SYDVKM. V lost 5 bases to trimming and J lost 8 bases; unmatched junction nucleotides: 4. CDR3 length: 12 amino acids.

J is TRBJ2-3 and V is TRBV9; no firm D call. CDR3 length equals 14 residues. The V end lost 0 bases, the J end lost 2 bases, and 7 bases lay between the germline ends. Germline values: CDR1 SGDLS, CDR2 YYNGEE. The CDR3 DNA follows: TGTGCCAGCAGCGTAGACGGATACACAGATACGCAGTATTTT. Protein: CASSVDGYTDTQYF.

The chain couples TRBV5-4 to TRBJ2-7, with 9 bases identical to TRBD2. Trimming removed 2 bases from V and 4 bases from J; junction bases left unmatched: 13. CDR3 length: 17 residues. Germline CDR1 and CDR2: SGHNT and YYREEE (reference sequence). Written as DNA, the CDR3 is TGTGCCAGCAGCTTCCAACAGGGCGGGAGGGGACTTTACGAGCAGTACTTC. Translated: CASSFQQGGRGLYEQYF.

The rearrangement links TRBV7-3 to TRBJ2-3; tentative D call: TRBD2 (6 bases). This CDR3 is built from 17 residues. V was pared by 1 base and J by 6 bases, with 20 bases between. Per germline, CDR1 SGHTA and CDR2 FQGTGA. In DNA form, the CDR3 reads TGTGCCAGCAGCTTAATGGGGGGAAGGACTCCGTCGGATACGCAGTATTTT. Translated: CASSLMGGRTPSDTQYF. Supplemented by reference TRBV7-3 and TRBJ2-3, the full variable domain reads GAGVSQTPSNKVTEKGKYVELRCDPISGHTALYWYRQSLGQGPEFLIYFQGTGAADDSGLPNDRFFAVRPEGSVSTLKIQRTERGDSAVYLCASSLMGGRTPSDTQYFGPGTRLTVL.

This clonotype has at least ten counts. The chain uses TRBV24-1 and TRBJ2-1; 10 nucleotides match TRBD2. In germline, CDR1 is KGHDR, CDR2 SFDVKD. The ends lost 9 bases at V and 1 base at J; junction bases unmatched: 5. This CDR3 has 15 residues. CDR3 sequence (DNA): TGTGCCACCTCAGCACTAGCGGGGTCCTACAATGAGCAGTTCTTC. This gives the protein CATSALAGSYNEQFF.

In its sample, this clonotype was seen a few times. The chain is built from TRBV25-1 and TRBJ1-6; perhaps TRBD1 as D (6 bases). CDR1 and CDR2 (germline): MGHDK, SYGVNS. V was clipped by 5 bases and J by 2 bases, with 10 bases between them. The CDR3 spans 15 residues. The CDR3, as DNA: TGTGCCAGCAGTTTAGGGGGGACCTATAATTCACCCCTCCACTTT. Its translation: CASSLGGTYNSPLHF.

The sample holds many counts of this clonotype. For the CDR3, the DNA is TGTGCCAGCAGTGAAGACAGGGGGCGCCAGGATTCACCCCTCCACTTT. Encoded protein: CASSEDRGRQDSPLHF. V gene TRBV2 combines with J gene TRBJ1-6; 9 positions agree with TRBD1. Germline V lookup: CDR1 SNHLY, CDR2 FYNNEI. V lost 1 base to trimming and J lost 8 bases; unmatched junction nucleotides: 6. This CDR3 spans 16 amino acids.

The chain couples TRBV7-3 to TRBJ2-1, with TRBD2 identical over 8 bases. Germline lookup yields CDR1 SGHTA and CDR2 FQGTGA. The V segment lost 3 bases and the J segment 9 bases; nucleotides outside the gene matches: 4. This CDR3 region has 13 residues. The CDR3, as DNA: TGTGCCAGCAGCTTCCTTAGCGGGGTTGAGCAGTTCTTC. This codes for CASSFLSGVEQFF. The full variable domain, completed using reference TRBV7-3 and TRBJ2-1, is GAGVSQTPSNKVTEKGKYVELRCDPISGHTALYWYRQSLGQGPEFLIYFQGTGAADDSGLPNDRFFAVRPEGSVSTLKIQRTERGDSAVYLCASSFLSGVEQFFGPGTRLTVL.

The rearrangement uses TRBV5-1 and TRBJ1-2; TRBD1 is a possible D gene (6 bases). V lost 3 bases, J lost 4 bases, and 10 bases lay in between. The CDR3 spans 13 residues. Germline CDR1 and CDR2: SGHRS and YFSETQ. In DNA, the CDR3 is TGCGCCAGCAGCTCCACAGGGACCTATGGCTACACCTTC. This encodes CASSSTGTYGYTF.

In this sample, this clonotype turned up many times. CDR3 sequence reads: CASGLLGHIGYTF. CDR3 in DNA: TGTGCTAGTGGTTTGCTGGGACACATTGGCTACACCTTC. V usage is TRBV12-5 and J usage is TRBJ1-2; maybe TRBD1 (6 bases). This CDR3 contains 13 residues. Germline CDR1 reads LGHNT; CDR2 reads FRNRAP. V lost 2 bases and J lost 7, with 11 bases in between.

Only one count was recorded for this clonotype. J is TRBJ2-6 and V is TRBV18, with D unclear. The CDR3 runs 15 residues. The V gene's germline CDR1 is KGHSH and CDR2 LQKENI. The V end lost 6 bases, the J end lost 2 bases, and 11 bases lay between the germline ends. CDR3 protein: CASSPNQAGANVLTF. CDR3 in DNA: TGTGCCAGCTCCCCAAACCAGGCTGGGGCCAACGTCCTGACTTTC.

This clonotype was seen repeatedly, ten times or more. This chain connects TRBV12-3 or TRBV12-4 to TRBJ1-1, with D maybe TRBD1 (6 bases). The CDR3 is made up of 15 amino acids. V lost 1 base, J lost 3 bases, and 12 bases lay in between. The CDR3 bases are TGTGCCAGCAGTTTAGTTTCAGGGGACTACACTGAAGCTTTCTTT. Residues: CASSLVSGDYTEAFF.

This clonotype has only a few counts. The chain combines TRBV7-2 with TRBJ2-7; no clear D. Germline V gene sequence: CDR1 SGHTA, CDR2 FQGNSA. The V and J ends lost 1 base and 5 bases respectively, with 6 bases between them. This CDR3 contains 12 residues. The CDR3 nucleotides are TGTGCCAGCAGCTTAGTTACCAACGAGCAGTACTTC. Translating it yields CASSLVTNEQYF.

This chain links TRBV19 with TRBJ1-5; D is perhaps TRBD1 (6 bases). Germline CDR1 and CDR2: LNHDA and SQIVND (reference sequence). V shed 3 bases and J shed 2 bases, with 17 bases lying between them. This CDR3 region has 17 residues. CDR3 amino acids: CASSIYHRVAGNQPQHF. The CDR3, as DNA: TGTGCCAGTAGTATCTACCACAGGGTCGCCGGCAATCAGCCCCAGCATTTT. Full variable domain (missing parts from reference TRBV19 and TRBJ1-5): DGGITQSPKYLFRKEGQNVTLSCEQNLNHDAMYWYRQDPGQGLRLIYYSQIVNDFQKGDIAEGYSVSREKKESFPLTVTSAQKNPTAFYLCASSIYHRVAGNQPQHFGDGTRLSIL.

This clonotype was detected many times. CDR3 protein: CASKERGLYTEAFF. CDR3 bases: TGTGCCAGCAAGGAAAGGGGGCTGTACACTGAAGCTTTCTTT. The rearrangement uses TRBV12-3 or TRBV12-4 and TRBJ1-1; TRBD1 aligns across 7 bases. This CDR3 has 14 residues. V lost 7 bases to trimming and J lost 3 bases; unmatched junction nucleotides: 8.

This clonotype has at least ten counts. The rearrangement joins TRBV12-3 or TRBV12-4 to TRBJ2-3; TRBD1 aligns across 7 bases. The CDR3 runs 14 residues. The J segment lost 3 bases and the V segment lost 6 bases, leaving 6 bases of the junction unmatched. The CDR3 reads CASSETGSTDTQYF. The CDR3 coding sequence is TGTGCCAGCAGCGAGACAGGGTCGACAGATACGCAGTATTTT.

This clonotype has just a few counts. The rearrangement links TRBV7-9 to TRBJ2-2; 15 bases line up with TRBD2. CDR3 size: 18 residues. In germline, CDR1 is SEHNR, CDR2 FQNEAQ (reference sequence). V lost 4 bases to trimming and J lost 0 bases; unmatched junction nucleotides: 3. CDR3 nucleotide sequence: TGTGCCAGCAGCTGGGGACTAGCGGGAGGTTCGAACACCGGGGAGCTGTTTTTT. Translating it yields CASSWGLAGGSNTGELFF.

The J gene is TRBJ2-7, the V gene TRBV5-4, with 8 bases identical to TRBD1. The V gene end was trimmed by 0 bases and the J gene end by 3 bases; junction bases not matched to a gene: 5. The CDR3 contains 15 residues. Germline V gene lookup returns CDR1 SGHNT and CDR2 YYREEE (reference sequence). The CDR3, as DNA: TGTGCCAGCAGCTTGGGACAGGGGAAGGTCTACGAGCAGTACTTC. Protein sequence: CASSLGQGKVYEQYF.

This clonotype was found many times. The chain carries TRBV29-1 and TRBJ2-7, with D possibly matching TRBD2 (5 bases). Trimming shortened V by 1 base and J by 5 bases, and 21 bases separated the two germline ends. Germline V gene sequence: CDR1 SQVTM, CDR2 ANQGSEA. This CDR3 is 16 amino acids long. The CDR3 coding sequence is TGCAGCGTTGAAGGAGGTTCGCTTCCTGCGAGGGACGAGCAGTACTTC. Amino acids: CSVEGGSLPARDEQYF.

This clonotype appeared many times. The chain uses TRBV2 and TRBJ1-5, with 8 bases identical to TRBD1. V gave up 6 bases and J gave up 7 bases; unmatched junction bases: 11. The V gene's germline CDR1 is SNHLY and CDR2 FYNNEI. This CDR3 contains 15 residues. This CDR3 reads CASREFQGARQPQHF. The CDR3 DNA follows: TGTGCCAGCAGGGAATTTCAGGGGGCACGGCAGCCCCAGCATTTT.

This clonotype was detected only a few times. V gene TRBV20-1 combines with J gene TRBJ2-1; 15 positions agree with TRBD2. V gave up 3 bases and J gave up 2 bases; unmatched junction bases: 11. CDR3 length equals 19 residues. The germline V gene encodes CDR1 DFQATT and CDR2 SNEGSKA (reference sequence). This CDR3 reads CSARVPLGTSGRTYNEQFF. For the CDR3, the DNA is TGCAGTGCTAGGGTGCCACTAGGGACTAGCGGGAGGACCTACAATGAGCAGTTCTTC.